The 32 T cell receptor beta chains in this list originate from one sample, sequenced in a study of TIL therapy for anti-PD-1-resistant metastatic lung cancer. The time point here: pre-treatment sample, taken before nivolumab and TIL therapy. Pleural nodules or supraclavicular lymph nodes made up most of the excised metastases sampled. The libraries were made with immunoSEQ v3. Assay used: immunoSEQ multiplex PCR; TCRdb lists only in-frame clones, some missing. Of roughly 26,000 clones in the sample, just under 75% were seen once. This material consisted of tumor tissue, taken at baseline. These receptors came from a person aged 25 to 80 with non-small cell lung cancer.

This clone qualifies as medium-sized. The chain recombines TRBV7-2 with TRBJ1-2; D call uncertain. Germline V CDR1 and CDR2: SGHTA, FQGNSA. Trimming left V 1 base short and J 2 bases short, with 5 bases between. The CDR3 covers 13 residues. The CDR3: CASSLGVNYGYTF. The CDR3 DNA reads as TGTGCCAGCAGCTTAGGGGTGAACTATGGCTACACCTTC.

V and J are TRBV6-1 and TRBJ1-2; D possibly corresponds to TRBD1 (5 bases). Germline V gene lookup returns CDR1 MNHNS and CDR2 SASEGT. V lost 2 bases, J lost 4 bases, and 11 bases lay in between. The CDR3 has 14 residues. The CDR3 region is CASSERRALYGYTF. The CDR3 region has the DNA TGTGCCAGCAGTGAACGCAGGGCTCTCTATGGCTACACCTTC.

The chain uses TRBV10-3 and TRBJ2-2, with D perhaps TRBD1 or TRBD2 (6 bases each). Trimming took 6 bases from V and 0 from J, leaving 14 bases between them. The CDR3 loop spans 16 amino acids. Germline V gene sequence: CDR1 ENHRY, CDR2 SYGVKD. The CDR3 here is CAIRRGDLTNTGELFF. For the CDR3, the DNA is TGTGCCATCAGGAGGGGGGACCTAACGAACACCGGGGAGCTGTTTTTT.

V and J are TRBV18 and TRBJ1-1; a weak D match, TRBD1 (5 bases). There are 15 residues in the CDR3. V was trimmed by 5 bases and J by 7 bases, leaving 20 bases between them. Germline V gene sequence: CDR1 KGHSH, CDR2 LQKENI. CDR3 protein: CASSEGSGPGVEAFF. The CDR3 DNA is TGTGCCAGCTCAGAAGGATCGGGTCCGGGGGTTGAAGCTTTCTTT.

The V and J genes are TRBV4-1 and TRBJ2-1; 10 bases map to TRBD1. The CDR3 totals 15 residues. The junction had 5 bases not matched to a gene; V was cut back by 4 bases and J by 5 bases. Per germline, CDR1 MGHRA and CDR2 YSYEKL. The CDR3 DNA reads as TGCGCCAGCAGCCCCGGACAGGGGGTCGACAATGAGCAGTTCTTC. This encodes CASSPGQGVDNEQFF.

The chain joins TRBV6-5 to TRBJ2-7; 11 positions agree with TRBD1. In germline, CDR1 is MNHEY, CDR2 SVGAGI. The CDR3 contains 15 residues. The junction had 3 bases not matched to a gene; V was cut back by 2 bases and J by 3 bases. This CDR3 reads CASSYPGQGVYEQYF. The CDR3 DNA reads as TGTGCCAGCAGTTACCCGGGACAGGGGGTCTACGAGCAGTACTTC.

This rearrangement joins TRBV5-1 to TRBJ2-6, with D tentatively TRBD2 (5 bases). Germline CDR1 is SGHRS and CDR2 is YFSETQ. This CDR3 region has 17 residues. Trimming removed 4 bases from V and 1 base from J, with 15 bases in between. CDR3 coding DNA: TGCGCCAGCAGCCCCGGGGTTAACCCGTCTGGGGCCAACGTCCTGACTTTC. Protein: CASSPGVNPSGANVLTF.

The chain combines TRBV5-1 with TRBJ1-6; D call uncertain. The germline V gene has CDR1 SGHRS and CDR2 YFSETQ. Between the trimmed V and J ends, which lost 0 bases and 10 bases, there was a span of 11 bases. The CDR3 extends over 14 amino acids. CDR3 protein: CASSLGEGWSPLHF. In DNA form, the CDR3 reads TGCGCCAGCAGCTTGGGAGAGGGTTGGTCACCCCTCCACTTT.

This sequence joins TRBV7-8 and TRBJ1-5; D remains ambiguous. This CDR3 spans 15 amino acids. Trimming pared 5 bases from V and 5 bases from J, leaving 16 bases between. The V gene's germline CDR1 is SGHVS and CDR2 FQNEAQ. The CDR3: CASSQQDGLYQPQHF. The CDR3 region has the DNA TGTGCCAGCAGCCAACAAGATGGGCTCTATCAGCCCCAGCATTTT.

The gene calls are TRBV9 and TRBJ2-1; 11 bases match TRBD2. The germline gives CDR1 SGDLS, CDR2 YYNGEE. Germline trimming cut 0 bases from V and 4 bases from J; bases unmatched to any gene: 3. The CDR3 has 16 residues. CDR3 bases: TGTGCCAGCAGCGTAGGACTAGCGGGGACATACAATGAGCAGTTCTTC. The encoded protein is CASSVGLAGTYNEQFF.

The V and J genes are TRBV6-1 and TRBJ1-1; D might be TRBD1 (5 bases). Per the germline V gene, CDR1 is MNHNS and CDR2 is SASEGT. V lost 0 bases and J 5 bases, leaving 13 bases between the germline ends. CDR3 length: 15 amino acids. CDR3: CASSEAQPGRTEAFF. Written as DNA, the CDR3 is TGTGCCAGCAGTGAAGCGCAGCCAGGGCGGACTGAAGCTTTCTTT.

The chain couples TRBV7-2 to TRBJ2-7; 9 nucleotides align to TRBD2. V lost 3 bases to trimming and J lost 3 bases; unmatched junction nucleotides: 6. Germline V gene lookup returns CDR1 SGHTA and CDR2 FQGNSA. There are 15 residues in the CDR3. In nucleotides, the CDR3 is TGTGCCAGCAGCTTTCCGGCGACTAGCGGCTACGAGCAGTACTTC. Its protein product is CASSFPATSGYEQYF.

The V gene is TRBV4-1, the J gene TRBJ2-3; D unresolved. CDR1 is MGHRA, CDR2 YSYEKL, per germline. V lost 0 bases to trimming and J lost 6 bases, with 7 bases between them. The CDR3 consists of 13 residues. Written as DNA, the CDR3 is TGCGCCAGCAGCCAAGAGAACTACGATACGCAGTATTTT. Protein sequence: CASSQENYDTQYF.

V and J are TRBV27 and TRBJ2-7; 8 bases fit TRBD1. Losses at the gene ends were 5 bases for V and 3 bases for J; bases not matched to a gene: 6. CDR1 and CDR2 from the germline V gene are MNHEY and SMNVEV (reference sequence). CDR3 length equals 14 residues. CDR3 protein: CASSPRTGNYEQYF. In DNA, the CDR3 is TGTGCCAGCAGTCCCCGGACAGGGAACTACGAGCAGTACTTC.

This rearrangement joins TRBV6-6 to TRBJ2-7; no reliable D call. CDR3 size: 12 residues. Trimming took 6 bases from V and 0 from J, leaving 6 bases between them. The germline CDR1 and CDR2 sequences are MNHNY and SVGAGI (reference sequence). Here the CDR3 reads CASRGISYEQYF. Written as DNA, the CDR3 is TGTGCCAGCAGGGGAATCTCCTACGAGCAGTACTTC.

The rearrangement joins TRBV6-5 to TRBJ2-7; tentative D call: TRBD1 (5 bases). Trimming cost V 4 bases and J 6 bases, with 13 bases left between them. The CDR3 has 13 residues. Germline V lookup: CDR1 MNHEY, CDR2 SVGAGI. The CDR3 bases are TGTGCCAGCAGTTGGGGCTCGGACGGCGAGCAGTACTTC. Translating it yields CASSWGSDGEQYF.

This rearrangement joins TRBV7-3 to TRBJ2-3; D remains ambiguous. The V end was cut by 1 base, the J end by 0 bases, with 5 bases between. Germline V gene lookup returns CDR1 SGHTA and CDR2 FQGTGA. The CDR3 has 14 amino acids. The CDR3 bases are TGTGCCAGCAGCTTAAATCCCAGCACAGATACGCAGTATTTT. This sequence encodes CASSLNPSTDTQYF.

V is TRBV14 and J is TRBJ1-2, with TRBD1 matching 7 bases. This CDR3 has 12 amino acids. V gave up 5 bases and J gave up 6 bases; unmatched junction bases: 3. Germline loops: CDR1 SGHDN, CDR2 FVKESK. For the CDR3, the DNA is TGTGCCAGCAGCACAGGGGAACATGGCTACACCTTC. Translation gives CASSTGEHGYTF.

CDR3 residues: CASSDSGDAGTEAFF. Here the CDR3 DNA reads TGTGCCAGCAGTGACTCGGGGGATGCGGGCACTGAAGCTTTCTTT. J is TRBJ1-1 and V is TRBV6-4; D might be TRBD1 (5 bases). Trimming pared 0 bases from V and 4 bases from J, leaving 12 bases between. CDR1 MRHNA and CDR2 SNTAGT come from the germline V gene. The CDR3 covers 15 residues.

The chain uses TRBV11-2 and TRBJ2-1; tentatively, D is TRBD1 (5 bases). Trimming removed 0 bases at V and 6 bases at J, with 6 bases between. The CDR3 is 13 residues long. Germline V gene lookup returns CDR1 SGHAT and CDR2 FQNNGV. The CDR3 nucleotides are TGTGCCAGCAGCTTAGATAGGGGCAATGAGCAGTTCTTC. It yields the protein CASSLDRGNEQFF.

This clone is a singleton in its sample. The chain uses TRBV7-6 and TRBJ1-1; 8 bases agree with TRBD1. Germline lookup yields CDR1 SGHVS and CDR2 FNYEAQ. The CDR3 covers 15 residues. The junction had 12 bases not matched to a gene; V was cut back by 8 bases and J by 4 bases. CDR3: CASLPGGGQGTEAFF. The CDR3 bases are TGTGCCAGCTTACCAGGGGGCGGTCAAGGCACTGAAGCTTTCTTT.

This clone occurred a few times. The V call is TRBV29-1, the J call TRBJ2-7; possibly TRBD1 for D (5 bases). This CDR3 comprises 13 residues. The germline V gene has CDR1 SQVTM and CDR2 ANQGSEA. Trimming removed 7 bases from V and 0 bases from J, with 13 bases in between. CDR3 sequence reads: CSASQESSYEQYF. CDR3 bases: TGCAGCGCTTCACAGGAAAGCTCCTACGAGCAGTACTTC.

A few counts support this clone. CDR3 loop: CASSARIPPYNEQFF. The CDR3 nucleotides read TGTGCCAGCAGCGCCCGCATACCACCCTACAATGAGCAGTTCTTC. The chain joins TRBV9 to TRBJ2-1; D is uncertain. Trimming took off 3 bases at V and 2 bases at J, with 12 bases between the two ends. The CDR3 has 15 residues. Germline V CDR1 and CDR2: SGDLS, YYNGEE.

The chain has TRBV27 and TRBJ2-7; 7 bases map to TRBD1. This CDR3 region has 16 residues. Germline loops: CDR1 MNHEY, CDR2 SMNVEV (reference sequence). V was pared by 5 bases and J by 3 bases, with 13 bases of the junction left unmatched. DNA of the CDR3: TGTGCCAGCAGTACGCCCAGGCCGGGACAGATCTACGAGCAGTACTTC. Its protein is CASSTPRPGQIYEQYF.

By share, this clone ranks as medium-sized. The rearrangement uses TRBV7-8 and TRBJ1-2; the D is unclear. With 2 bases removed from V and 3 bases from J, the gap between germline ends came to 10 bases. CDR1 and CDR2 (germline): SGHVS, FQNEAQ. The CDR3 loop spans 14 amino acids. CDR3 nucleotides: TGTGCCAGCAGCTTAACGGGGTTTGACTATGGCTACACCTTC. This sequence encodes CASSLTGFDYGYTF. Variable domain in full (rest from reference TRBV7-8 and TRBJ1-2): GAGVSQSPRYKVAKRGQDVALRCDPISGHVSLFWYQQALGQGPEFLTYFQNEAQLDKSGLPSDRFFAERPEGSVSTLKIQRTQQEDSAVYLCASSLTGFDYGYTFGSGTRLTVV.

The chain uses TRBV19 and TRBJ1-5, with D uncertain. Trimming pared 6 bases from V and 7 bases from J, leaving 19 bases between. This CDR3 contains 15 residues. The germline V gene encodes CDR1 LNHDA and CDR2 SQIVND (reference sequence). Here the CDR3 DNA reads TGTGCCAGTAGCTTCGGAGGGTGGGAAAGCCAGCCCCAGCATTTT. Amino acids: CASSFGGWESQPQHF.

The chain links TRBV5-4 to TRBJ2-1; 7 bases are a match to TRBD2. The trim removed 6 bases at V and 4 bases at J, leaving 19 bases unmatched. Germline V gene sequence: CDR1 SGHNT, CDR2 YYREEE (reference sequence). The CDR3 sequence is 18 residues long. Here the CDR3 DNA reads TGTGCCAGCAACTCACTAGCGCCCAATGGGGATCTTTACAATGAGCAGTTCTTC. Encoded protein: CASNSLAPNGDLYNEQFF.

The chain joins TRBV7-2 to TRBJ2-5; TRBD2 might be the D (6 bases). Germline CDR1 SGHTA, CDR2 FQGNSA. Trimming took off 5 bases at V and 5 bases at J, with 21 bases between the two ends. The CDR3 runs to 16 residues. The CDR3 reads CASSISAGQRVETQYF. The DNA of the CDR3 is TGTGCCAGCAGCATATCAGCGGGCCAAAGAGTCGAGACCCAGTACTTC.

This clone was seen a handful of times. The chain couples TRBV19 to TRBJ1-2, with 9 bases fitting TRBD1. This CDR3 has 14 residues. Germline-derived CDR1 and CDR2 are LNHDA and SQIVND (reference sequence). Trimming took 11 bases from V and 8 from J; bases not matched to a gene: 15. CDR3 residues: CASIPGTGYRGYTF. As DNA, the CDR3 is TGTGCCTCGATCCCCGGGACAGGGTATCGAGGCTACACCTTC.

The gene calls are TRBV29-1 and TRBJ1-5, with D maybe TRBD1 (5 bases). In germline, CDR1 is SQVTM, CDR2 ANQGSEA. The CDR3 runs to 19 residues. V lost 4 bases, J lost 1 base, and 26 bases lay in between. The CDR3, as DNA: TGCAGCGTTGCTGCTCGTGTATGGTGGGGGTTGGGGAGCAATCAGCCCCAGCATTTT. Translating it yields CSVAARVWWGLGSNQPQHF. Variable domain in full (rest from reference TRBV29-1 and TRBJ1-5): SAVISQKPSRDICQRGTSLTIQCQVDSQVTMMFWYRQQPGQSLTLIATANQGSEATYESGFVIDKFPISRPNLTFSTLTVSNMSPEDSSIYLCSVAARVWWGLGSNQPQHFGDGTRLSIL.

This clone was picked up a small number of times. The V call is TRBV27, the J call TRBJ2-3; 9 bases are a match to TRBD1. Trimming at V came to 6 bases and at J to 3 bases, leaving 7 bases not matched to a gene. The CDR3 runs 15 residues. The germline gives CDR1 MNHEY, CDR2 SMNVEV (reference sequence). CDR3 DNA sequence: TGTGCCAGCAGCAACCGGGACAGGGCAACAGATACGCAGTATTTT. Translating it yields CASSNRDRATDTQYF.

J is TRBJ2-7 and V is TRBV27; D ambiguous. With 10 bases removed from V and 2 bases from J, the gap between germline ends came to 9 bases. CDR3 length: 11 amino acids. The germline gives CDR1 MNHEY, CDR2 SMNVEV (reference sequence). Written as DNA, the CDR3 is TGTGCCACAGAAACTCCCTACGAGCAGTACTTC. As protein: CATETPYEQYF.